This T cell receptor beta chain was recorded in a study of T cell responses to AZD1222 COVID-19 vaccine. Notes on the study in general: Nearly half of spike-specific TCRs reportedly target variant regions that are unmutated in the B.1.351 and B.1.1.7 variants. Most donors were white British, females outnumbered males, and clonal diversity was possibly underestimated.

V was trimmed by 2 bases and J by 0 bases, leaving 16 bases between them. CDR3 length: 17 amino acids. CDR1 and CDR2 from the germline V gene are SEHNR and FQNEAQ (reference sequence). Libraries were prepared by immunoSEQ multiplex PCR; TCRdb keeps only in-frame clonotypes and omits some of them. The repertoire holds about 140,000 clones, with around 91% as singletons. This clone was seen more than once but under ten times. The antigen is undetermined. The sequencing here drew on peripheral blood, taken on day 0 of AZD1222 vaccination. This TCR was sampled from an adult in good health. This rearrangement joins TRBV7-9 to TRBJ1-2, with D hard to call. In DNA, the CDR3 is TGTGCCAGCAGCTTACCCAATGAGGAGGACCCTAACTATGGCTACACCTTC. Protein product: CASSLPNEEDPNYGYTF.